Given below is one T cell receptor (beta chain) in context. Its antigen is currently not known. The input lacks base qualities; no much larger clone sits a single base away. The data stem from a study of T cell responses to AZD1222 COVID-19 vaccine (dated by TCRdb to the early 2020s). Background on the whole study: Because spike-specific TCR depth and breadth did not differ between the two schedules, AZD1222 recipients who got a second dose at roughly 4 weeks were pooled with those who got a second dose at roughly 12 weeks. A total of more than 230 trial participants underwent TCR sequencing, of whom 207 had received two doses of AZD1222 and about 25 had received two doses of the MenACWY control vaccine. Enrollment into the trials was organized by age into subgroups of 18-55, 56-69 and 70-plus years, and those subgroups contained roughly 150, 30 and 60 TCR-sequenced participants, respectively.

The CDR3 regions of human TCRbeta chains were analyzed by immunosequencing. The paper's processing steps were these. Repertoire TCRs were checked for matches against a reference library of SARS-CoV-2-specific TCRs that had been generated using the MIRA antigen-specificity platform. Breadth was defined as the fraction of unique TCRs that were SARS-CoV-2-associated. Depth was defined as the fraction of total T cells that were SARS-CoV-2-associated. Using the MIRA data, each spike-specific TCR was mapped to the spike region that the TCR reacts to and placed in a CD4 or CD8 class. Log10-transformed breadth and depth values were compared by one-way ANOVA with Sidak's multiple comparisons tests. This is the immuneACCESS table as TCRdb keeps it, with only in-frame sequences that have V and J called. A part of the clones is gone; compared with another copy, unresolved V genes explain less than half, and the rest is unexplained. V, J and clone size reflect that table, while D and trimming were determined from the DNA. A total of about 130,000 clones appear in this sample, approximately 90% of them only once. The ten largest clonotypes hold 1.5% of the sample.

The CDR3, cysteine through phenylalanine, is 14 amino acids long. The entry retains the CDR3 DNA only, 42 bases that are in frame from base 1. CDR1 is given as KGHSH and CDR2 as LQKENI, both from the germline V gene. Germline trimming amounts to 3 bases on V and 4 bases on J, with 2 as the count of junction bases outside the gene matches. The time point label on this specimen signifies: baseline before first vaccination. The vaccinee samples were drawn from two UK trials, COV001 and COV002, one of which was a single-blind randomized controlled phase 2/3 trial testing AZD1222 (ChAdOx1 nCoV-19) in healthy adults. For TCRbeta chain sequencing, PBMC samples from trial participants were taken at day 0 and at day 28 after the second dose. The research as a whole found: In the small 56-69-year group, the increase in depth fell short of significance, most likely because of low power. No day 14 peak-response samples were available, so repertoires were characterized only after the peak T cell response. Vaccine-associated CD4 TCRs spanned the whole spike protein, with dominant responses in regions 160-218 and 743-854. Only five or six AZD1222 recipients were SARS-CoV-2 seropositive at baseline, limiting conclusions about previously exposed vaccinees. After two AZD1222 doses, both the breadth and the depth of spike-specific TCRs were significantly higher than at day 0 and than in MenACWY recipients. Most participants were white British and females outnumbered males, and the authors suggested that clonal diversity may have been underestimated. Reportedly, almost half of the unique spike-specific TCRs recognized epitopes lying outside the regions that are mutated in the B.1.351 and B.1.1.7 variants.

The chain couples TRBV18 to TRBJ2-1, and TRBD1 matches 8 of the central bases. The material sequenced was peripheral blood, taken on day 0 of AZD1222 vaccination. The source is an adult in good health. This receptor carries the CDR3 CASSPDRVYNEQFF. The nucleotide sequence reads TGTGCCAGCTCACCGGACAGGGTTTACAATGAGCAGTTCTTC.